The entry below gives a single T cell receptor beta chain sequence along with its context. The junction differs from germline at one of its ends, possibly a read error. The sample is drawn from a study of blood T cells in healthy people across ages. The second PCR ran roughly 6 to 11 cycles with a sample-barcoded 5' primer and J-beta primers. One entry per CDR3 protein, called by TCRdb with MiXCR from the 5' RACE reads. The data contain about 2 million distinct CDR3 sequences, roughly 49% of them singletons. The CDR3 loop spans 16 amino acids. CDR1 and CDR2 (germline): MNHNS, SASEGT. The chain couples TRBV6-1 to TRBJ2-3; TRBD1 matches 7 bases. The source material was blood. The origin of this receptor is a woman aged 40 to 50 in good health. CDR3 in DNA: TGTGCCAGCATTGAAGATAGGACAGGACGCACAGATACGCAGTATTTT. Its translation: CASIEDRTGRTDTQYF.